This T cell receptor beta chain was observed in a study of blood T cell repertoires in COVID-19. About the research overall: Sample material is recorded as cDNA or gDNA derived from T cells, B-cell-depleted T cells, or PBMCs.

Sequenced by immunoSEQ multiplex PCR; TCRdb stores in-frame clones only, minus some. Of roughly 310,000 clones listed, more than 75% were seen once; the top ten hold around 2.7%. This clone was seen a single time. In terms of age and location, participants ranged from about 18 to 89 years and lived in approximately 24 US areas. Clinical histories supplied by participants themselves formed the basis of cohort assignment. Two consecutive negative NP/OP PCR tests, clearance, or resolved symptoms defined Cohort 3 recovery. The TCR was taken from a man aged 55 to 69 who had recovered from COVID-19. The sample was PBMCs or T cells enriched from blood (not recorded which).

The CDR3 bases are TGTGCCAGCAGCTCGGCCCCCGGACAGGGTAACCAAGCTTTCTTT. It specifies CASSSAPGQGNQAFF. The chain combines TRBV7-2 with TRBJ1-1; 8 nucleotides agree with TRBD1. With V trimmed by 4 bases and J by 9 bases, 13 bases remained unmatched. CDR3 length: 15 amino acids. The V gene's germline CDR1 is SGHTA and CDR2 FQGNSA.